One sample yielded the 5 T cell receptor beta chains listed below, sequenced in a study of post-analysis software for immune sequencing data. No antigen is known for these receptors. cDNA libraries of TCR beta carried unique molecular identifiers. One entry per CDR3 protein, called by TCRdb with MiXCR from the PCR reads. The repertoire has some 450,000 distinct CDR3 sequences, roughly 45% of them found once; the top ten carry roughly 12%. Study-level points and caveats: Roughly 5 TRBV segments occurring more often in patients than controls included TRBV5-6, TRBV5-1 and TRBV20-1.

The specimen sequenced was blood. The receptors stem from a girl aged 5-17 years with multiple sclerosis.

This sequence joins TRBV10-3 and TRBJ2-6; the match to TRBD2 covers 15 bases. V dropped 7 bases and J dropped 3; count of bases not matched to a gene: 7. Germline CDR1 is ENHRY and CDR2 is SYGVKD. There are 18 residues in the CDR3. Written as DNA, the CDR3 is TGTGCCATCACGGCGGGGACTAGCGGGAGGAGTGGGGCCAACGTCCTGACTTTC. This encodes CAITAGTSGRSGANVLTF.

DNA of the CDR3: TGTGCCATCAGCGCAATAAGTACCGGGGCCAACGTCCTGACTTTC. Residues: CAISAISTGANVLTF. The chain carries TRBV10-3 and TRBJ2-6; D is unclear. The length of the CDR3 is 15 residues. CDR1 ENHRY and CDR2 SYGVKD come from the germline V gene. V was shortened by 6 bases and J by 4 bases, with 13 bases between the two germline ends.

CDR3 loop: CASSQDAAGGQNTEAFF. CDR3 DNA sequence: TGCGCCAGCAGCCAAGATGCGGCAGGGGGGCAGAACACTGAAGCTTTCTTT. The chain has TRBV4-3 and TRBJ1-1, with TRBD1 identical over 7 bases. Unmatched junction bases numbered 8, after V lost 0 bases and J lost 1 base. The CDR3 has 17 residues. Germline V lookup: CDR1 LGHNA, CDR2 YSLEER.

This clonotype occurred a few times. This chain connects TRBV7-3 to TRBJ2-1, with D maybe TRBD2 (6 bases). The CDR3 has 16 amino acids. With 1 base removed from V and 1 base from J, the gap between germline ends came to 11 bases. The germline gives CDR1 SGHTA, CDR2 FQGTGA. The CDR3 reads CASSLISAGSYNEQFF. CDR3 nucleotides: TGTGCCAGCAGCTTAATTTCGGCGGGGTCCTACAATGAGCAGTTCTTC. The variable domain in full, with the rest retrieved from reference TRBV7-3 and TRBJ2-1, is GAGVSQTPSNKVTEKGKYVELRCDPISGHTALYWYRQSLGQGPEFLIYFQGTGAADDSGLPNDRFFAVRPEGSVSTLKIQRTERGDSAVYLCASSLISAGSYNEQFFGPGTRLTVL.

This chain connects TRBV9 to TRBJ2-7, with TRBD2 matching 13 bases. V lost 2 bases, J lost 7 bases, and 9 bases stayed unmatched. The germline CDR1 and CDR2 sequences are SGDLS and YYNGEE. The CDR3 consists of 16 residues. The CDR3 is CASSVSPSGLAGEQYF. The CDR3 DNA reads TGTGCCAGCAGCGTGAGCCCCTCGGGACTAGCGGGGGAGCAGTACTTC. Complete variable domain (other parts from reference TRBV9 and TRBJ2-7): DSGVTQTPKHLITATGQRVTLRCSPRSGDLSVYWYQQSLDQGLQFLIQYYNGEERAKGNILERFSAQQFPDLHSELNLSSLELGDSALYFCASSVSPSGLAGEQYFGPGTRLTVT.